This note documents a single T cell receptor (beta chain) sequence. The data derive from a study of cytomegalovirus exposure and HLA in healthy donors. This PCR relied on a set of 60 Vbeta primers and 13 Jbeta primers. Sequenced by immunoSEQ multiplex PCR; TCRdb stores in-frame clones only, minus some. The sample data list approximately 72,000 clones. Germline V gene data show CDR1 as SNHLY and CDR2 as FYNNEI. This CDR3 comprises 13 residues. V lost 7 bases and J lost 0, with 9 bases in between. This clonotype was sampled from a woman in her thirties or forties in good health and CMV-seropositive. Sample: PBMCs. The rearrangement joins TRBV2 to TRBJ1-1, with a weak D call TRBD1 (5 bases). CDR3 in amino acids: CASKGQMNTEAFF. CDR3 in DNA: TGTGCCAGCAAGGGGCAGATGAACACTGAAGCTTTCTTT.